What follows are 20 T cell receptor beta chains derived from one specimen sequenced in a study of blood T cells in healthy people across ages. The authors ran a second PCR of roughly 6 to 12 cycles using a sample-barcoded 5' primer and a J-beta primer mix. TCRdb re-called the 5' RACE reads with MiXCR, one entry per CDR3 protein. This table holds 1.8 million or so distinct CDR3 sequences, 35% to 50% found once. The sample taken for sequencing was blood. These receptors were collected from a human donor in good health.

The CDR3 DNA reads TGCGCCAGCAGCTTTACAGGGGGCTCGAACACCGGGGAGCTGTTTTTT. This gives the protein CASSFTGGSNTGELFF. This sequence joins TRBV5-1 and TRBJ2-2; 9 bases are shared with TRBD1. Germline CDR1 SGHRS, CDR2 YFSETQ. The CDR3 has 16 residues. Trimming removed 2 bases from V and 0 bases from J; junction bases left unmatched: 2.

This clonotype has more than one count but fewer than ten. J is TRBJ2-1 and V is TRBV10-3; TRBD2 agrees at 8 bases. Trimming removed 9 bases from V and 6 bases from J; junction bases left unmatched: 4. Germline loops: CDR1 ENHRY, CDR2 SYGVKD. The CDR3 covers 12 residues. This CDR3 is CAIPAGGNEQFF. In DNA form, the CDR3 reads TGTGCCATACCGGCGGGGGGCAATGAGCAGTTCTTC.

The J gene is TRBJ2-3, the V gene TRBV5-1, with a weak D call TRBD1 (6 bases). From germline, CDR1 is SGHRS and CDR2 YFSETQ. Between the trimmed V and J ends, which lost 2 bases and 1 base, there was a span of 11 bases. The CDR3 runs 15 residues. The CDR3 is CASSFRDIRTDTQYF. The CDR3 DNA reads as TGCGCCAGCAGCTTCCGGGACATTCGCACAGATACGCAGTATTTT.

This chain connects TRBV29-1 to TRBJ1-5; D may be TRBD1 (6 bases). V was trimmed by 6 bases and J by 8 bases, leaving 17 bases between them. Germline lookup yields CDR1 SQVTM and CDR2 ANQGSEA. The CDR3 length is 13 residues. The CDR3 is CSVMRGGSEPQHF. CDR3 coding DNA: TGCAGCGTGATGCGAGGGGGGAGTGAGCCCCAGCATTTT.

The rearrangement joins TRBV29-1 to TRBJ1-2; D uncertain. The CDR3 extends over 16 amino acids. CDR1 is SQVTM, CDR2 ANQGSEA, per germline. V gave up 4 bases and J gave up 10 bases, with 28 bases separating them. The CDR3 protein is CSVVSYFKEGGGDYTF. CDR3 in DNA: TGCAGCGTTGTATCCTACTTTAAAGAGGGAGGAGGTGACTACACCTTC.

The CDR3 is CASSYSLRAGADSPLHF. The CDR3 coding sequence is TGTGCCAGCAGTTACTCGCTCCGGGCAGGGGCGGATTCACCCCTCCACTTT. This chain links TRBV6-5 with TRBJ1-6; D might be TRBD1 (6 bases). The CDR3 sequence is 17 residues long. Per germline, CDR1 MNHEY and CDR2 SVGAGI. V lost 0 bases to trimming and J lost 8 bases, with 17 bases between them.

The CDR3 bases are TGTGCCAGCAGCTCCCGGGCCTTAACCTACGAGCAGTACTTC. This translates into CASSSRALTYEQYF. The chain links TRBV7-2 to TRBJ2-7; D unresolved. The CDR3 is 14 amino acids. Germline CDR1 and CDR2: SGHTA and FQGNSA. V lost 4 bases, J lost 2 bases, and 12 bases lay in between.

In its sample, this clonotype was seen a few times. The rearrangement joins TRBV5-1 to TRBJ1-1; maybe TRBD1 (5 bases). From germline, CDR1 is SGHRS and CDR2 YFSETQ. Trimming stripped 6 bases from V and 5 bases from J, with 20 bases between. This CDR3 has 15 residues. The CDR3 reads CASIITLAGSTEAFF. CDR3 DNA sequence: TGCGCCAGCATCATAACCCTGGCAGGGAGTACTGAAGCTTTCTTT.

CDR3 residues: CASSYSERAETQYF. As DNA, the CDR3 is TGTGCCAGCAGCTACAGCGAGAGGGCGGAGACCCAGTACTTC. V is TRBV7-8 and J is TRBJ2-5, with D tentatively TRBD2 (5 bases). CDR3 size: 14 residues. Trimming took 4 bases from V and 5 from J, leaving 14 bases between them. Germline-derived CDR1 and CDR2 are SGHVS and FQNEAQ. Full variable domain (outside the CDR3, taken from reference TRBV7-8 and TRBJ2-5): GAGVSQSPRYKVAKRGQDVALRCDPISGHVSLFWYQQALGQGPEFLTYFQNEAQLDKSGLPSDRFFAERPEGSVSTLKIQRTQQEDSAVYLCASSYSERAETQYFGPGTRLLVL.

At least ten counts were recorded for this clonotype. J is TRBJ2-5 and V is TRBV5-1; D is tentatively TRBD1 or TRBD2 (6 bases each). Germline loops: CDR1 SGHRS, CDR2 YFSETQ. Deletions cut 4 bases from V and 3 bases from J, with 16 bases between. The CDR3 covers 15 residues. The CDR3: CASSQGGLKEETQYF. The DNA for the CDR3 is TGCGCCAGCAGCCAAGGGGGACTGAAAGAAGAGACCCAGTACTTC.

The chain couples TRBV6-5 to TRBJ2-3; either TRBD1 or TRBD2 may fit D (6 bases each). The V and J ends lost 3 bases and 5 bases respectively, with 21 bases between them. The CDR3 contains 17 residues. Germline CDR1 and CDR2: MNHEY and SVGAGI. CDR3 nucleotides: TGTGCCAGCAGTTATCCTGGAGGACGGGGGCGCGGAGATACGCAGTATTTT. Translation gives CASSYPGGRGRGDTQYF.

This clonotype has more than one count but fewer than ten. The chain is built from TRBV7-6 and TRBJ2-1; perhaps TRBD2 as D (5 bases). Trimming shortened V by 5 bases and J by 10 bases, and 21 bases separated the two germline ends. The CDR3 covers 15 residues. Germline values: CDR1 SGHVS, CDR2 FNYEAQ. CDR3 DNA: TGTGCCAGCAGCCCCCTTGGTTATTCCGGCGGGGAGCAGTTCTTC. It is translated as CASSPLGYSGGEQFF.

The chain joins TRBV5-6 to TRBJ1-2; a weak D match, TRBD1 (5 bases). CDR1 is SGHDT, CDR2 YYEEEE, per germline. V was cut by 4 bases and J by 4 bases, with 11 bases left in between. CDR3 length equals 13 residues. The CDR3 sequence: CASSREGLYGYTF. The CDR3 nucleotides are TGTGCCAGCAGCCGTGAGGGGCTCTATGGCTACACCTTC.

The CDR3 nucleotides are TGCAGTGCTTCAACTAGAAGGGAGACCCAGTACTTC. Protein product: CSASTRRETQYF. The chain joins TRBV20-1 to TRBJ2-5; the D gene is possibly TRBD2 (5 bases). Germline V gene data show CDR1 as DFQATT and CDR2 as SNEGSKA (reference sequence). Trimming pared 5 bases from V and 5 bases from J, leaving 12 bases between. The CDR3 is 12 amino acids.

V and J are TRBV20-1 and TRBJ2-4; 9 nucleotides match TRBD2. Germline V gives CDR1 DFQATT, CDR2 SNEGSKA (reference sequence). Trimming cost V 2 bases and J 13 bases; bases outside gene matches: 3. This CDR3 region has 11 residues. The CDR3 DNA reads TGCAGTGCTAGAATAGCGGGGGAGCAGTACTTC. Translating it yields CSARIAGEQYF.

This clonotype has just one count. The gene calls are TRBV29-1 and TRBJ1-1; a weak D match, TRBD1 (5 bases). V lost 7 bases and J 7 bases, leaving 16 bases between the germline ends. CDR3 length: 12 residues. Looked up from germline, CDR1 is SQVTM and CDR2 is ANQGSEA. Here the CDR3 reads CSGRNQGNEAFF. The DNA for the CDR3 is TGCAGCGGACGAAACCAGGGTAATGAAGCTTTCTTT.

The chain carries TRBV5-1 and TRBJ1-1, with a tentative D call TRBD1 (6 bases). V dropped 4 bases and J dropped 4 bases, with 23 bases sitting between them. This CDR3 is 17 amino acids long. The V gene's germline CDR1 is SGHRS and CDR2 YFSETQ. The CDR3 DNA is TGCGCCAGCAGCCGCGACAGGAGCATATACTCCGGCACTGAAGCTTTCTTT. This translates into CASSRDRSIYSGTEAFF.

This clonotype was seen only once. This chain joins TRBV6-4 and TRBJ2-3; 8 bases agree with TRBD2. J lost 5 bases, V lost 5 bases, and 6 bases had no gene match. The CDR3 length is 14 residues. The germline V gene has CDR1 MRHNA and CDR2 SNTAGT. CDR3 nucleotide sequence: TGTGCCAGCAGTATTAGCGGGACCCAAGATACGCAGTATTTT. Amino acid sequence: CASSISGTQDTQYF.

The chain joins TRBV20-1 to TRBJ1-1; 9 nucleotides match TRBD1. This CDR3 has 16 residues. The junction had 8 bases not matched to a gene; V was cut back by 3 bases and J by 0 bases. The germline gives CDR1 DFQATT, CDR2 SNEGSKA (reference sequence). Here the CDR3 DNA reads TGCAGTGCTAGCGGGACAGGGACCTATATGAACACTGAAGCTTTCTTT. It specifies CSASGTGTYMNTEAFF.

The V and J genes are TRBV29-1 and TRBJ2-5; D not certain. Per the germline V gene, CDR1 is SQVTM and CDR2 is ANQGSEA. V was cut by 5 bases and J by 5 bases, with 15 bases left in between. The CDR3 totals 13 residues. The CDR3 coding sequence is TGCAGCGTTTTGTTTCGTTCGTATGAGACCCAGTACTTC. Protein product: CSVLFRSYETQYF.